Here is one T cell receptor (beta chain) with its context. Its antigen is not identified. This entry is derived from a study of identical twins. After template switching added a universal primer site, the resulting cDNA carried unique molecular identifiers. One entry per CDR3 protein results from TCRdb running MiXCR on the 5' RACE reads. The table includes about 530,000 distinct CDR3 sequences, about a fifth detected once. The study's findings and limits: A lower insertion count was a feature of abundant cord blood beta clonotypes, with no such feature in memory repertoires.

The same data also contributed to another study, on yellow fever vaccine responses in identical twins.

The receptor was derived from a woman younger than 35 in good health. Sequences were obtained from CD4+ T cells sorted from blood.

The CDR3 reads CASSEDSTGELFF. In DNA, the CDR3 is TGTGCCAGCAGTGAAGATAGTACCGGGGAGCTGTTTTTT. The chain carries TRBV6-1 and TRBJ2-2; no clear D. This CDR3 region has 13 residues. Germline CDR1 MNHNS, CDR2 SASEGT. The V gene lost 1 base and the J gene lost 5 bases, with 5 bases spanning the gap.